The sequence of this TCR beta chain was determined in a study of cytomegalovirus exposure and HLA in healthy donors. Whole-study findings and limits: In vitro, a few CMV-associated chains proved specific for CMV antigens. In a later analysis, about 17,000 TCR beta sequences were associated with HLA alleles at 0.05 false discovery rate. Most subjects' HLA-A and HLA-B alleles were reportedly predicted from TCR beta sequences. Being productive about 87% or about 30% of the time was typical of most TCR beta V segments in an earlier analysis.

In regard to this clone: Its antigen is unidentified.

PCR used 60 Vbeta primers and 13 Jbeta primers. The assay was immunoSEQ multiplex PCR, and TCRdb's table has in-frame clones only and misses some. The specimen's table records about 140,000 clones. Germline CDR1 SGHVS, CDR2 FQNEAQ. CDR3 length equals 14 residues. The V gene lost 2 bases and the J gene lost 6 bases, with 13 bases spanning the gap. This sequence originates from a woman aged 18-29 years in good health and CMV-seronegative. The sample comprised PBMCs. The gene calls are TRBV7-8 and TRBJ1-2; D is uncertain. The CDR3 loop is CASSLTDGRNGYTF. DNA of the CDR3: TGTGCCAGCAGCTTAACGGACGGGAGGAATGGCTACACCTTC. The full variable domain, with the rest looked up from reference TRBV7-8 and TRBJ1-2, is GAGVSQSPRYKVAKRGQDVALRCDPISGHVSLFWYQQALGQGPEFLTYFQNEAQLDKSGLPSDRFFAERPEGSVSTLKIQRTQQEDSAVYLCASSLTDGRNGYTFGSGTRLTVV.